Here is one TCR beta chain with its context. Per the original methods: Estimation of nucleated cell counts was performed using reference gene primer amplification. Generated by immunoSEQ multiplex PCR, the TCRdb table keeps only in-frame clones and is missing some. The V and J calls and clone size come from that table; D and trimming were worked out from the DNA. The repertoire holds a few hundred thousand clones, with just under 90% as singletons. Germline V CDR1 and CDR2: SGHTA, FQGNSA. With V trimmed by 5 bases and J by 5 bases, 9 bases remained unmatched. This CDR3 is 16 amino acids long. The sample originates from a study of blood T cell repertoires in COVID-19. Study information: T cells, B-cell-depleted T cells, or PBMCs supplied cDNA or gDNA.

Patients from Seattle were sampled longitudinally, starting during active infection. The chain employs TRBV7-2 and TRBJ1-6, with TRBD1 matching over 7 bases. Input material: peripheral blood. This TCR came from a woman aged 30 to 39 with COVID-19, enrolled during active disease. For the CDR3, the DNA is TGTGCCAGCAGCCTCGGTAGGACAGGAAATAATTCACCCCTCCACTTT. Its translation: CASSLGRTGNNSPLHF.